The clone carrying this TCR beta chain occurred many times. Its antigen remains unidentified. Time point specified: sample taken at primary tumor resection. TCRs were sequenced from unsorted whole RNA of tumor, nontumor lung or PBMC. This specimen comes from a study of spatial heterogeneity in lung cancer. V was shortened by 4 bases and J by 5 bases, with 15 bases between the two germline ends. The CDR3 runs to 14 residues. Germline V gene lookup returns CDR1 SGDLS and CDR2 YYNGEE. MiXCR, applied by TCRdb to the 5' RACE reads, yields one record per CDR3 protein. The table has roughly 80,000 distinct CDR3 sequences, 8% seen once. Study observations and caveats: Resection blood, more than follow-up blood, showed ubiquitous expanded tumor TCRs.

The sample was PBMCs, taken at surgery. The clonotype comes from a male donor with early-stage non-small cell lung cancer. This sequence joins TRBV9 and TRBJ1-1; D is undetermined. In nucleotides, the CDR3 is TGTGCCAGCAGCCCAGGATCCGTTGGGACTGAAGCTTTCTTT. Amino acid sequence: CASSPGSVGTEAFF.